The rows below give T cell receptor beta chains drawn from one sample of a study of CD8+CD57+ T cells in acquired aplastic anemia. Each CDR3 protein is one row after TCRdb ran MiXCR on the reads. The table includes about 400,000 distinct CDR3 sequences, about 70% detected once. The sequencing input was sorted CD4+, CD8+, or CD8+CD57+ T cells (not recorded which) from PBMCs. The receptors were gathered from a human donor in good health, serving as a control. Both conserved end residues are part of each CDR3. D genes are given only for firm matches. Not all rows give a size; the values are once, few, many and, for expanded clones, a class.

TRBV7-6,once,.,TRBJ1-6,CASSSDSFYSPLHF,TGTGCCAGCAGCTCAGACAGCTTTTATTCACCCCTCCACTTT
TRBV19,many,TRBD1,TRBJ2-7,CASTPTGGSSYEQYF,TGTGCCAGTACCCCGACAGGGGGTTCCTCCTACGAGCAGTACTTC
TRBV20-1,.,TRBD1,TRBJ1-1,CSARPWTGDTEAFF,TGCAGTGCTAGACCGTGGACAGGGGACACTGAAGCTTTCTTT
TRBV10-3,few,.,TRBJ2-5,CATSLEGGETQYF,TGTGCCACGTCCCTGGAAGGGGGGGAGACCCAGTACTTC
TRBV12-3/TRBV12-4,.,.,TRBJ1-2,CASSSLGNYGYTF,TGTGCCAGCAGTTCACTGGGCAACTATGGCTACACCTTC
TRBV14,.,TRBD1,TRBJ2-1,CASSQGPGQGGNEQFF,TGTGCCAGCAGCCAAGGCCCGGGACAGGGAGGAAATGAGCAGTTCTTC
TRBV15,few,.,TRBJ1-1,CATSRDRGSTEAFF,TGTGCCACCAGCAGAGATAGAGGGAGCACTGAAGCTTTCTTT
TRBV9,.,.,TRBJ2-2,CASSVSGLVCEQFF,TGTGCCAGCAGCGTGTCGGGACTGGTCTGCGAGCAGTTTTTT
TRBV27,many,.,TRBJ1-1,CASSLAWGAEAFF,TGTGCCAGCAGTTTAGCATGGGGCGCTGAAGCTTTCTTT
TRBV4-3,many,TRBD1,TRBJ1-4,CASSQVDRGEKLFF,TGCGCCAGCAGCCAAGTGGACAGGGGCGAAAAACTGTTTTTT
TRBV5-6,.,.,TRBJ1-2,CASSLSDDYGYTF,TGTGCCAGCAGCTTGTCAGACGACTATGGCTACACCTTC
TRBV3-1,many,.,TRBJ2-1,CASSHGGEQFF,TGTGCCAGCAGCCACGGGGGTGAGCAGTTCTTC
TRBV7-4,.,.,TRBJ1-3,CASSLQGLSSGNTIYF,TGTGCCAGCAGCTTACAAGGCCTAAGCTCTGGAAACACCATATATTTT
TRBV20-1,.,.,TRBJ1-2,CSARAAVLRDGYTF,TGCAGTGCTAGAGCTGCAGTCTTGAGGGATGGCTACACCTTC
TRBV9,once,.,TRBJ2-3,CASSPQGLRTDTQYF,TGTGCCAGCAGCCCCCAGGGACTTCGCACAGATACGCAGTATTTT
TRBV20-1,.,.,TRBJ1-6,CSARGPGLAILHF,TGCAGTGCTAGAGGACCGGGACTAGCGATCCTCCACTTT
TRBV5-8,once,.,TRBJ1-2,CASSHAWGYTF,TGCGCCAGCAGCCACGCGTGGGGCTACACCTTC
TRBV7-6,.,.,TRBJ2-7,CASSSGDSSYEQYF,TGTGCCAGCAGCTCCGGTGACAGCTCCTACGAGCAGTACTTC
TRBV2,.,.,TRBJ1-6,CASGAGVEGNSPHHF,TGTGCCAGCGGGGCCGGGGTCGAAGGGAATTCACCCCACCATTTT
TRBV7-9,.,.,TRBJ1-1,CASSPDLREKTEAFF,TGTGCCAGCAGCCCCGACCTGAGAGAGAAAACTGAAGCTTTCTTT
TRBV15,few,TRBD1,TRBJ1-2,CATSTIGQGGGYTF,TGTGCCACCAGCACTATAGGACAGGGAGGTGGCTACACCTTC
TRBV7-3,.,.,TRBJ2-7,CASSLLQTNEQYF,TGTGCCAGCAGCTTGTTACAGACCAACGAGCAGTACTTC
TRBV4-2,.,TRBD1,TRBJ2-5,CASSLATGTAETQYF,TGTGCCAGCAGCTTGGCCACCGGGACAGCAGAGACCCAGTACTTC
TRBV7-6,once,.,TRBJ2-7,CASSEGTGEHDFYF,TGTGCCAGCAGCGAGGGAACAGGAGAGCACGACTTCTACTTC
TRBV11-2,.,TRBD1,TRBJ1-4,CASRGKAGQANEKLFF,TGTGCCAGCAGGGGCAAGGCGGGACAGGCGAATGAAAAACTGTTTTTT
TRBV3-1,many,TRBD2,TRBJ2-1,CASSQDTSGGGEQFF,TGTGCCAGCAGCCAAGATACGAGCGGGGGTGGTGAGCAGTTCTTC
TRBV6-1,many,.,TRBJ1-2,CASILSGNYGYTF,TGTGCCAGCATTTTGTCAGGAAACTATGGCTACACCTTC
TRBV19,.,TRBD1,TRBJ2-5,CASSATGEETQYF,TGTGCCAGTAGTGCTACAGGGGAAGAGACCCAGTACTTC
TRBV12-3/TRBV12-4,.,TRBD1,TRBJ2-3,CASSLGTDTDTQYF,TGTGCCAGCAGCCTCGGGACAGACACAGATACGCAGTATTTT
TRBV7-9,.,.,TRBJ2-7,CASSAGGSYNEQYF,TGTGCCAGCAGCGCCGGCGGGTCATACAATGAGCAGTACTTC
TRBV7-9,.,.,TRBJ2-5,CASSELAAGSGTKYF,TGTGCCAGCAGTGAATTAGCGGCGGGCTCTGGGACCAAGTACTTC
TRBV7-3,.,.,TRBJ2-2,CASSVNPGADQLFF,TGTGCCAGCAGCGTAAACCCTGGAGCAGATCAGCTGTTTTTT
TRBV5-1,.,TRBD1,TRBJ2-7,CASSALTGMNEQYF,TGTGCCAGCAGCGCCCTGACAGGGATGAACGAGCAGTACTTC
TRBV5-6,.,.,TRBJ2-7,CASSLGAREQYF,TGTGCCAGCAGCTTGGGGGCGCGTGAGCAGTACTTC
TRBV3-1,many,.,TRBJ1-5,CASSRGTSVGPQHF,TGTGCCAGCAGCCGTGGGACCAGCGTCGGCCCCCAGCATTTT
TRBV7-3,.,.,TRBJ2-6,CASMYEQAGANVLTF,TGTGCCAGCATGTATGAACAAGCCGGAGCCAACGTCCTGACTTTC
TRBV29-1,.,.,TRBJ1-2,CSVETAIYGYTF,TGCAGCGTTGAGACGGCAATCTATGGCTACACCTTC
TRBV25-1,.,.,TRBJ2-7,CASSALNSGRSYEQYF,TGTGCCAGCAGTGCACTAAATAGCGGACGCTCCTACGAGCAGTACTTC
TRBV24-1,.,.,TRBJ1-5,CATSDGAYQPQHF,TGTGCCACCAGTGACGGGGCATATCAGCCCCAGCATTTT
TRBV7-9,.,TRBD1,TRBJ1-6,CASSKRQGEWLHPLHF,TGTGCCAGCAGCAAAAGACAGGGTGAGTGGCTACACCCTCTCCACTTT
TRBV5-1,once,.,TRBJ2-3,CASSLEPGRTDTQYF,TGTGCCAGCAGCTTGGAGCCGGGCCGCACAGATACGCAGTATTTT